This TCR beta chain stems from a study of T cell repertoires in cytomegalovirus infection. For the study at large: Epitope selection comprised recently identified HLA-C-restricted CMV epitopes and well-studied HLA-B-restricted CMV epitopes. CMV infection together with matching HLA type was indicated by public TCR beta signatures. Regarding the study as a whole: The study identified carriers of CMV plus the relevant HLA from cumulative public TCR beta family frequency. HLA-C-restricted CMV clonotypes gave the most frequent clonotype in two of eight donors.

Details on this clonotype: Its antigen is still unknown.

In TCRdb, the reads were re-called with MiXCR into one record per CDR3 protein. Counted here are around 120,000 distinct CDR3 sequences, under 55% occurring once; the ten biggest clones make up about two thirds. Per the germline V gene, CDR1 is LGHNA and CDR2 is YNFKEQ. The trim removed 2 bases at V and 8 bases at J, leaving 18 bases unmatched. The CDR3 length is 18 residues. The rearrangement links TRBV4-2 to TRBJ2-1; TRBD1 matches at 7 bases. Sequencing was performed on CD8+ T cells from cultured PBMCs, taken from culture after CMV antigen stimulation. The origin of this receptor is a human donor in good health (CMV status not recorded). Some clones in this sample may be carry-over from other donors' samples. CDR3 DNA sequence: TGTGCCAGCAGCCAACAGACAGGGATGATGGCGTTACAGTATGAGCAGTTCTTC. Translation gives CASSQQTGMMALQYEQFF.